Listed below are T cell receptor beta chains from one sample, sequenced in a study of T cell responses to AZD1222 COVID-19 vaccine. TCRdb's table, derived via immunoSEQ multiplex PCR, lists solely in-frame clones and lacks some. This sample has some 180,000 clones, with about nine tenths found just once. The starting material was peripheral blood, obtained 28 days after the second AZD1222 dose. The receptors derive from an adult who received the AZD1222 COVID-19 vaccine. Both conserved end residues are trimmed from each CDR3.

TRBV7-6	TRBJ2-3	ASSDRDKDTQY
TRBV18	TRBJ2-7	ASSPPGRGIYEQY
TRBV11-3	TRBJ2-1	ASASGSSYNEQF
TRBV28	TRBJ1-2	ASSTPGGPRKGYT
TRBV7-2	TRBJ2-5	ASSLVARDQETQY
TRBV5-1	TRBJ2-1	ASSSQIRTGTYNEQF
TRBV9	TRBJ1-6	ASSVGFLGNSPLH
TRBV2	TRBJ1-1	ASRRESNTEAF
TRBV3-1/TRBV3-2	TRBJ2-5	ASSGAGEPGTQY
TRBV7-9	TRBJ2-5	ASSVGTGSQETQY
TRBV2	TRBJ1-5	ASQEAGGQRNQPQH
TRBV2	TRBJ1-6	ASSVSGQGASPLH
TRBV27	TRBJ2-1	ASSHNRVGNEQF